This T cell receptor beta chain was sequenced in a study of metastatic and nonmetastatic thyroid tumors. No patient received treatment before thyroid surgery. This clone was recorded a few times. TCRdb reassembled clones from the PCR reads with MiXCR. The data show over 25,000 clones, roughly 3.7% seen once. With 7 bases removed from V and 4 bases from J, the gap between germline ends came to 14 bases. Germline CDR1 reads MNHEY; CDR2 reads SVGEGT. The CDR3 covers 14 residues. Sample: blood. J is TRBJ1-5 and V is TRBV6-2 or TRBV6-3; D might be TRBD1 (5 bases). The receptor comes from a female donor with papillary thyroid cancer or a benign thyroid nodule (not recorded which). Some clones in this sample may be carry-over from other donors' samples. CDR3 nucleotides: TGTGCCAGCACGTCGGTTGGGGGGAATCAGCCCCAGCATTTT. It encodes CASTSVGGNQPQHF.